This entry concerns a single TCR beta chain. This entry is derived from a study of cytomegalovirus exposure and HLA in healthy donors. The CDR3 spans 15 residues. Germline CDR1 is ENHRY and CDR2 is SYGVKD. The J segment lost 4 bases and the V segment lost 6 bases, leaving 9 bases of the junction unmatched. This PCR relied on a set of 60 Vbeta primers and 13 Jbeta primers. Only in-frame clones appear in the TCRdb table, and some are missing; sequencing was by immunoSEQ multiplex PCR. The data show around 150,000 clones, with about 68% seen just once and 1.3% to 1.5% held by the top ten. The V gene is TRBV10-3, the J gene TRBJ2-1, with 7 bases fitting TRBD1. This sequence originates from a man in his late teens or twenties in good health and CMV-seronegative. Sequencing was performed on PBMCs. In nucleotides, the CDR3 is TGTGCCATCAGGAGAACAGGGGCCCTTTACAATGAGCAGTTCTTC. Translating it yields CAIRRTGALYNEQFF.